This T cell receptor (beta chain) was retrieved from a study of a mutant IDH1 vaccine in newly diagnosed glioma. Study context: The first vaccination came 4-6 weeks after radiotherapy alone, or with temozolomide cycles. Treated patients showed a male proportion of roughly 62%, a female proportion of around 40%, and a mean age of around 40 years. Standard pretreatment was either radiotherapy, temozolomide, or, for most, radiochemotherapy with temozolomide.

The protocol was immunoSEQ multiplex PCR, while the TCRdb copy is restricted to in-frame clones and leaves out a portion. This sample has 30,000 to 45,000 clones, with 75% to 85% found just once. V lost 8 bases, J lost 6 bases, and 19 bases lay in between. The germline V gene has CDR1 MNHEY and CDR2 SMNVEV (reference sequence). The CDR3 totals 14 residues. Study outcomes and limitations: In approximately 92% of patients, immune responses induced by the vaccine occurred.

This sample's time point: week 11, during vaccination. A single vaccine dose contained 300 ug of mutant IDH1 20-mer peptide, and topical imiquimod was used with it. Notes on this clone: What it recognizes is unknown.

This TCR was recovered from a woman younger than 45 with glioma. Some clones in this sample may be carry-over from other donors' samples. The sample was peripheral blood mononuclear cells (PBMCs), taken from a glioma patient whose treatment included an IDH1 peptide vaccine. The rearrangement uses TRBV27 and TRBJ1-1; tentatively, D is TRBD1 (5 bases). CDR3 residues: CASRRVGGSPEAFF. The CDR3 DNA is TGTGCCAGCCGACGGGTCGGGGGGAGCCCTGAAGCTTTCTTT.